The rows below give T cell receptor beta chains drawn from one sample of a study of technical replicates of blood from several donors. The data were produced by immunoSEQ multiplex PCR, yet TCRdb's version contains in-frame clones alone and is incomplete. The table shows 76,000 or so clones, with roughly 91% occurring only once. Material for sequencing was T cells isolated from PBMCs. Receptors originate from a human donor in good health. Each CDR3 is given with its conserved first and last residue. Each record gives: V gene, CDR3 length, J gene, clone size, D gene, CDR3 DNA, CDR3 protein. The D gene is left open where the match is weak. The listing skips clone size in some rows; elsewhere it reads once, few, many or a size class.

V gene: TRBV2; CDR3 length: 11; J gene: TRBJ2-7; clone size: few; D gene: TRBD1; CDR3 DNA: TGTGCCAGCAGCGAAAGGGACAGCGAGCACTTC; CDR3 protein: CASSERDSEHF
V gene: TRBV14; CDR3 length: 15; J gene: TRBJ1-2; clone size: -; D gene: TRBD1; CDR3 DNA: TGTGCCAGCAGCCTAAACCGACAGGGGTGGAGGGGCTACACCTTC; CDR3 protein: CASSLNRQGWRGYTF
V gene: TRBV5-1; CDR3 length: 17; J gene: TRBJ2-7; clone size: -; D gene: TRBD2; CDR3 DNA: TGCGCCAGCAGCTTTGGGACTAGCGGGAGCGATCTCTACGAGCAGTACTTC; CDR3 protein: CASSFGTSGSDLYEQYF
V gene: TRBV30; CDR3 length: 14; J gene: TRBJ2-7; clone size: -; D gene: -; CDR3 DNA: TGTGCCTGGCGACCGACAGCCATCTCCTACGAGCAGTACTTC; CDR3 protein: CAWRPTAISYEQYF
V gene: TRBV6-5; CDR3 length: 15; J gene: TRBJ2-5; clone size: once; D gene: TRBD1; CDR3 DNA: TGTGCCAGCAGACACGACAGGGGGTACCAAGAGACCCAGTACTTC; CDR3 protein: CASRHDRGYQETQYF
V gene: TRBV7-9; CDR3 length: 13; J gene: TRBJ2-7; clone size: -; D gene: -; CDR3 DNA: TGTGCCAGCAGCGCTATGAGCTCCTACGAGCAGTACTTC; CDR3 protein: CASSAMSSYEQYF
V gene: TRBV9; CDR3 length: 15; J gene: TRBJ2-1; clone size: -; D gene: -; CDR3 DNA: TGTGCCAGCAGCGTGGGGTTTAGCGGTTACAATGAGCAGTTCTTC; CDR3 protein: CASSVGFSGYNEQFF
V gene: TRBV6-6; CDR3 length: 15; J gene: TRBJ1-4; clone size: -; D gene: -; CDR3 DNA: TGTGCCAGCAGTTACTTAGGACTCCATGAGGAAAAACTGTTTTTT; CDR3 protein: CASSYLGLHEEKLFF
V gene: TRBV5-1; CDR3 length: 14; J gene: TRBJ2-3; clone size: -; D gene: -; CDR3 DNA: TGCGCCAGCAGCTCCAGGGTAAGCACAGATACGCAGTATTTT; CDR3 protein: CASSSRVSTDTQYF
V gene: TRBV19; CDR3 length: 13; J gene: TRBJ1-1; clone size: few; D gene: -; CDR3 DNA: TGTGCCAGTAGTGCACAGTGGAACACTGAAGCTTTCTTT; CDR3 protein: CASSAQWNTEAFF
V gene: TRBV19; CDR3 length: 19; J gene: TRBJ1-4; clone size: -; D gene: -; CDR3 DNA: TGTGCCAGTGGAATTCCGGTGGACTCGGGAAATCCGGTCAGTGAAAAACTGTTTTTT; CDR3 protein: CASGIPVDSGNPVSEKLFF
V gene: TRBV9; CDR3 length: 18; J gene: TRBJ2-1; clone size: -; D gene: TRBD2; CDR3 DNA: TGTGCCAGCAGCGTAGGACTAGCGGGGGGGAGCTCCTACAATGAGCAGTTCTTC; CDR3 protein: CASSVGLAGGSSYNEQFF
V gene: TRBV10-3; CDR3 length: 14; J gene: TRBJ1-6; clone size: -; D gene: -; CDR3 DNA: TGTGCCGCACAGGGTGGGATTTCTAATTCACCCCTCCACTTT; CDR3 protein: CAAQGGISNSPLHF
V gene: TRBV7-8; CDR3 length: 14; J gene: TRBJ2-2; clone size: -; D gene: -; CDR3 DNA: TGTGCCAGCAGCTTTTCGTCGGTCACCGGGGAGCTGTTTTTT; CDR3 protein: CASSFSSVTGELFF
V gene: TRBV27; CDR3 length: 17; J gene: TRBJ2-2; clone size: -; D gene: -; CDR3 DNA: TGTGCCAGCAGTTTTGGGCGAGGGAGAAGGAACACCGGGGAGCTGTTTTTT; CDR3 protein: CASSFGRGRRNTGELFF
V gene: TRBV25-1; CDR3 length: 12; J gene: TRBJ1-1; clone size: few; D gene: -; CDR3 DNA: TGTGCCAGCAGTGAATGGGGCAGCGAAGCTTTCTTT; CDR3 protein: CASSEWGSEAFF
V gene: TRBV15; CDR3 length: 15; J gene: TRBJ2-3; clone size: -; D gene: -; CDR3 DNA: TGTGCCACCAGCGGAGGGGCCCTCCACACAGATACGCAGTATTTT; CDR3 protein: CATSGGALHTDTQYF
V gene: TRBV2; CDR3 length: 15; J gene: TRBJ1-5; clone size: -; D gene: TRBD1; CDR3 DNA: TGTGCCAGCAGAAGGGACAGTTATAGCAATCAGCCCCAGCATTTT; CDR3 protein: CASRRDSYSNQPQHF
V gene: TRBV5-4; CDR3 length: 14; J gene: TRBJ1-2; clone size: -; D gene: -; CDR3 DNA: TGTGCCAGCAGCCTACGGGTGGGGCCGCCTGGCTACACCTTC; CDR3 protein: CASSLRVGPPGYTF
V gene: TRBV6-5; CDR3 length: 16; J gene: TRBJ2-3; clone size: -; D gene: TRBD1; CDR3 DNA: TGTGCCAGCAGTTATAGCGGACAGGGGGGATCAGATACGCAGTATTTT; CDR3 protein: CASSYSGQGGSDTQYF
V gene: TRBV28; CDR3 length: 16; J gene: TRBJ2-7; clone size: -; D gene: -; CDR3 DNA: TGTGCCAGCAGTTTCCTATCCATCGGGATCGCCTACGAGCAGTACTTC; CDR3 protein: CASSFLSIGIAYEQYF
V gene: TRBV2; CDR3 length: 18; J gene: TRBJ2-7; clone size: -; D gene: TRBD2; CDR3 DNA: TGTGCCAGCAGTGAAGCTATCACTAGCGGGGGGATCTCCTACGAGCAGTACTTC; CDR3 protein: CASSEAITSGGISYEQYF
V gene: TRBV6-5; CDR3 length: 13; J gene: TRBJ2-3; clone size: -; D gene: -; CDR3 DNA: TGTGCCAGCAGTTTAACAGGGACAGATACGCAGTATTTT; CDR3 protein: CASSLTGTDTQYF
V gene: TRBV2; CDR3 length: 15; J gene: TRBJ1-4; clone size: once; D gene: -; CDR3 DNA: TGTGCCAGCAGCCCTAGGGGCGAGACTAATGAAAAACTGTTTTTT; CDR3 protein: CASSPRGETNEKLFF
V gene: TRBV29-1; CDR3 length: 11; J gene: TRBJ2-7; clone size: -; D gene: TRBD1; CDR3 DNA: TGCAGCGTGCCGGACAGGGGGCAGCAGTACTTC; CDR3 protein: CSVPDRGQQYF
V gene: TRBV20-1; CDR3 length: 11; J gene: TRBJ2-7; clone size: -; D gene: -; CDR3 DNA: TGCAGTGCTAGACGCTCGGGTGAGCAGTACTTC; CDR3 protein: CSARRSGEQYF
V gene: TRBV2; CDR3 length: 12; J gene: TRBJ1-5; clone size: -; D gene: -; CDR3 DNA: TGTGCCAGCAAGACAGGCAATCAGCCCCAGCATTTT; CDR3 protein: CASKTGNQPQHF
V gene: TRBV9; CDR3 length: 16; J gene: TRBJ2-5; clone size: -; D gene: TRBD2; CDR3 DNA: TGTGCCAGCAGCGGAACCAGAGCGGGGGGGGAAGAGACCCAGTACTTC; CDR3 protein: CASSGTRAGGEETQYF
V gene: TRBV5-4; CDR3 length: 14; J gene: TRBJ2-7; clone size: -; D gene: TRBD2; CDR3 DNA: TGTGCCAGCAGCCCCACTAGCGGGAGATACGAGCAGTACTTC; CDR3 protein: CASSPTSGRYEQYF
V gene: TRBV4-1; CDR3 length: 18; J gene: TRBJ2-1; clone size: -; D gene: -; CDR3 DNA: TGCGCCAGCAGCCAAGGGCCTGGATCAGGGGAGTCCTACAATGAGCAGTTCTTC; CDR3 protein: CASSQGPGSGESYNEQFF
V gene: TRBV19; CDR3 length: 16; J gene: TRBJ2-1; clone size: -; D gene: TRBD2; CDR3 DNA: TGTGCCAGTAGTACGACGACTTGGCGGGGGGGCAATGAGCAGTTCTTC; CDR3 protein: CASSTTTWRGGNEQFF